This is a list of T cell receptor beta chains from one sample in a study of T cell responses to AZD1222 COVID-19 vaccine. The method was immunoSEQ multiplex PCR; TCRdb's version includes in-frame clones alone and lacks a portion of them. The sample has 150,000 to 200,000 clones, roughly 92% seen once. The sequenced sample was peripheral blood, obtained on day 0 of AZD1222 vaccination. These receptors were collected from an adult in good health. The CDR3 runs from the conserved cysteine through the conserved F or W. The D gene is left open where the match is weak. Expanded clones are given a class, and other clones once, few, many or no size at all.

v_gene,len,d_gene,j_gene,abundance,CDR3aa,CDR3nt
TRBV13,14,.,TRBJ2-2,.,CASSSGLLTGELFF,TGTGCCAGCAGCTCGGGACTTCTCACCGGGGAGCTGTTTTTT
TRBV29-1,14,TRBD1,TRBJ2-1,.,CSVYDRGKENEQFF,TGCAGCGTCTATGACAGGGGCAAGGAGAATGAGCAGTTCTTC
TRBV7-2,14,TRBD1,TRBJ2-7,.,CASSPDRGSSEQYF,TGTGCCAGCAGCCCTGACAGGGGGTCTAGCGAGCAGTACTTC
TRBV19,13,.,TRBJ2-5,.,CASSERPRETQYF,TGTGCCAGTAGTGAGCGGCCGCGAGAGACCCAGTACTTC
TRBV3-1/TRBV3-2,16,.,TRBJ2-4,.,CASSQAVPPAKNIQYF,TGTGCCAGCAGCCAAGCCGTACCCCCAGCCAAAAACATTCAGTACTTC
TRBV7-8,14,.,TRBJ1-5,.,CASSATAFNQPQHF,TGTGCCAGCAGCGCGACAGCATTCAATCAGCCCCAGCATTTT
TRBV7-9,16,.,TRBJ2-6,.,CASSSTRSSGANVLTF,TGTGCCAGCAGCTCTACACGGAGCTCTGGGGCCAACGTCCTGACTTTC
TRBV11-2,16,.,TRBJ2-2,.,CASSLVRGANTGELFF,TGTGCCAGCAGCTTAGTGAGGGGGGCGAACACCGGGGAGCTGTTTTTT
TRBV30,22,.,TRBJ2-7,.,CAWTPRLIPLGLTWGVGYEQYF,TGTGCCTGGACCCCCCGTCTGATTCCTCTAGGTCTCACATGGGGAGTCGGGTACGAGCAGTACTTC
TRBV27,14,.,TRBJ1-1,.,CASSWTRKKTEAFF,TGTGCCAGCAGTTGGACACGGAAAAAGACTGAAGCTTTCTTT
TRBV5-6,18,TRBD2,TRBJ2-5,.,CASSLFGSSGRQKETQYF,TGTGCCAGCAGCTTGTTTGGGTCTAGCGGGAGGCAGAAAGAGACCCAGTACTTC
TRBV19,13,.,TRBJ1-5,.,CASSIEAGQPQHF,TGTGCCAGTAGTATAGAGGCAGGCCAGCCCCAGCATTTT
TRBV15,14,.,TRBJ2-3,once,CATSRGAPTDTQYF,TGTGCCACCAGCAGAGGAGCCCCTACAGATACGCAGTATTTT
TRBV5-4,15,.,TRBJ2-7,.,CASTKDKSGSYEQYF,TGTGCCAGCACCAAGGACAAGAGTGGGTCCTACGAGCAGTACTTC
TRBV7-9,12,.,TRBJ2-3,.,CASSLGVNTQYF,TGTGCCAGCAGCTTAGGAGTAAATACGCAGTATTTT
TRBV6-9,16,.,TRBJ2-5,.,CASSYSGRVKRETQYF,TGTGCCAGCAGTTATTCAGGCAGGGTGAAGCGAGAGACCCAGTACTTC
TRBV11-2,11,.,TRBJ2-1,.,CASGSGWEQFF,TGTGCCAGTGGGAGCGGGTGGGAGCAGTTCTTC
TRBV4-1,17,TRBD1,TRBJ1-5,.,CASSQTPGQGANQPQHF,TGCGCCAGCAGCCAAACACCGGGACAGGGGGCTAATCAGCCCCAGCATTTT
TRBV3-1/TRBV3-2,15,.,TRBJ1-3,.,CASSRSGTSGNTIYF,TGTGCCAGCAGCCGGAGCGGGACCTCTGGAAACACCATATATTTT
TRBV5-1,15,.,TRBJ2-7,.,CASSLTGGPLYEQYF,TGCGCCAGCAGCTTGACCGGGGGACCCCTCTACGAGCAGTACTTC
TRBV3-1/TRBV3-2,16,TRBD1,TRBJ1-6,once,CASSPRTGGYNSPLHF,TGTGCCAGCAGCCCTAGGACAGGGGGATATAATTCACCCCTCCACTTT
TRBV2,14,TRBD1,TRBJ2-1,.,CASASRGPYNEQFF,TGTGCCAGCGCATCGAGGGGGCCCTACAATGAGCAGTTCTTC
TRBV27,13,TRBD1,TRBJ1-2,.,CANPQGAGYGYTF,TGTGCCAACCCACAGGGGGCTGGCTATGGCTACACCTTC
TRBV6-4,15,TRBD1,TRBJ1-6,.,CASSEGQGVGSPLHF,TGTGCCAGCAGTGAAGGACAGGGGGTCGGTTCACCCCTCCACTTT
TRBV5-1,16,TRBD1,TRBJ1-5,.,CASSPGQDISNQPQHF,TGCGCCAGCAGCCCTGGACAGGACATAAGCAATCAGCCCCAGCATTTT
TRBV19,15,.,TRBJ1-5,.,CATRSDRYSNQPQHF,TGTGCCACCAGGTCCGACAGGTATAGCAATCAGCCCCAGCATTTT
TRBV27,12,.,TRBJ2-5,.,CASRGLQETQYF,TGTGCCAGCAGGGGACTCCAAGAGACCCAGTACTTC
TRBV18,11,.,TRBJ2-7,.,CASSHGNEQYF,TGTGCCAGCTCGCACGGGAACGAGCAGTACTTC
TRBV29-1,12,.,TRBJ2-2,few,CSASANTGELFF,TGCAGCGCCTCAGCGAACACCGGGGAGCTGTTTTTT
TRBV7-8,15,.,TRBJ1-6,.,CASRGSGLTDSPLHF,TGTGCCAGCCGGGGCTCCGGACTGACTGATTCACCCCTCCACTTT
TRBV7-9,13,.,TRBJ2-2,.,CASSLGGTGEVFF,TGTGCCAGCAGCTTAGGAGGCACCGGGGAGGTGTTTTTT
TRBV29-1,13,.,TRBJ1-1,.,CSVKQSINTEAFF,TGCAGCGTTAAACAGAGTATCAACACTGAAGCTTTCTTT
TRBV2,12,.,TRBJ1-1,.,CASSVLNTEAFF,TGTGCCAGCAGTGTTTTGAACACTGAAGCTTTCTTT
TRBV12-5,13,.,TRBJ2-1,.,CASGNGSYNEQFF,TGTGCTAGTGGTAACGGATCCTACAATGAGCAGTTCTTC
TRBV4-2,17,.,TRBJ2-1,.,CASSQDGGPSSYNEQFF,TGTGCCAGCAGCCAAGATGGGGGCCCCAGCTCCTACAATGAGCAGTTCTTC
TRBV5-6,15,TRBD1,TRBJ2-1,.,CASSNGGQGSNEQFF,TGTGCCAGCAGCAATGGGGGACAGGGATCCAATGAGCAGTTCTTC
TRBV7-9,13,.,TRBJ1-2,.,CASSLAGGYGYTF,TGTGCCAGCAGCTTAGCCGGGGGCTATGGCTACACCTTC
TRBV5-1,14,.,TRBJ1-3,.,CASSLGQSGNTIYF,TGCGCCAGCAGCTTGGGACAGTCTGGAAACACCATATATTTT
TRBV6-5,13,TRBD1,TRBJ1-5,.,CASGDSLNQPQHF,TGTGCCAGCGGGGACAGTCTCAATCAGCCCCAGCATTTT
TRBV30,15,TRBD1,TRBJ2-7,.,CAWTRTGMSSYEQYF,TGTGCCTGGACTCGGACAGGCATGAGCTCCTACGAGCAGTACTTC